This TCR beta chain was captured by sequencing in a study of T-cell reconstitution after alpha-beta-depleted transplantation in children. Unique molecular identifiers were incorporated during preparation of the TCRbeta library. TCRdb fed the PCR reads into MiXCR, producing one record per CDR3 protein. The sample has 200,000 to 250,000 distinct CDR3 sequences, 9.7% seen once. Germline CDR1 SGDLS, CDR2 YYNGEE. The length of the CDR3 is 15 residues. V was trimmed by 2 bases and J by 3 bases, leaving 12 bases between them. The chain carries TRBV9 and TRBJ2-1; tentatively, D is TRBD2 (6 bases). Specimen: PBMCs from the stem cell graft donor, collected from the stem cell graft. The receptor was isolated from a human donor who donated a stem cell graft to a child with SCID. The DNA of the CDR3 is TGTGCCAGCAGCGTCACGTGGCGGGGCTACAATGAGCAGTTCTTC. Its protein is CASSVTWRGYNEQFF.